This entry lists 11 T cell receptor beta chains sequenced from one sample in a study of blood T cell repertoires in COVID-19. The protocol was immunoSEQ multiplex PCR, while the TCRdb copy is restricted to in-frame clones and leaves out a portion. The data show fewer than 350,000 clones, with approximately 90% seen just once and 2% to 2.5% held by the top ten. The sequencing sample was made of PBMCs or T cells enriched from blood (not recorded which). The receptors were gathered from a woman aged 40 to 55 with acute COVID-19.

The chain uses TRBV7-6 and TRBJ2-7; 8 bases are a match to TRBD2. Trimming at V came to 1 base and at J to 2 bases, leaving 10 bases not matched to a gene. Germline loops: CDR1 SGHVS, CDR2 FNYEAQ. There are 17 residues in the CDR3. CDR3 region: CASSLGASGQRTYEQYF. CDR3 nucleotides: TGTGCCAGCAGCTTAGGGGCTAGCGGGCAACGAACCTACGAGCAGTACTTC.

This CDR3 is CASSLTAATKNIQYF. The CDR3 DNA follows: TGTGCCAGCAGCTTGACGGCGGCAACCAAAAACATTCAGTACTTC. V usage is TRBV5-4 and J usage is TRBJ2-4; the D is unclear. There are 15 residues in the CDR3. Between the trimmed V and J ends, which lost 1 base and 2 bases, there was a span of 10 bases. CDR1 SGHNT and CDR2 YYREEE come from the germline V gene (reference sequence).

This rearrangement joins TRBV3-1 (or the pseudogene TRBV3-2) to TRBJ1-1; possibly TRBD1 for D (5 bases). Trimming removed 0 bases at V and 0 bases at J, with 8 bases between. The CDR3 runs to 15 residues. Germline assignment: CDR1 LGHDT and CDR2 YNNKEL (reference sequence). In DNA, the CDR3 is TGTGCCAGCAGCCAAGAAAGGGGCTTGAACACTGAAGCTTTCTTT. It codes for CASSQERGLNTEAFF.

The rearrangement joins TRBV5-5 to TRBJ2-3; 8 bases agree with TRBD2. There are 16 residues in the CDR3. Per the germline V gene, CDR1 is SGHKS and CDR2 is YYEKEE (reference sequence). V shed 4 bases, J shed 5 bases, and the junction held 12 bases outside the gene matches. The CDR3 loop is CASSLGLASRGDTQYF. In DNA form, the CDR3 reads TGTGCCAGCAGCCTAGGACTAGCCTCAAGAGGAGATACGCAGTATTTT.

The rearrangement links TRBV2 to TRBJ2-3, with TRBD2 matching 11 bases. The junction had 5 bases not matched to a gene; V was cut back by 6 bases and J by 3 bases. The CDR3 is 15 residues long. The germline V gene has CDR1 SNHLY and CDR2 FYNNEI. CDR3 DNA sequence: TGTGCCAGCAGACTAGCGGGGGCCCCTACAGATACGCAGTATTTT. Translating gives CASRLAGAPTDTQYF.

The gene calls are TRBV28 and TRBJ1-2; 12 bases align to TRBD1. This CDR3 comprises 16 residues. Trimming removed 6 bases from V and 2 bases from J; junction bases left unmatched: 7. From germline, CDR1 is MDHEN and CDR2 SYDVKM. The CDR3 spells CASSSGQGANNYGYTF. CDR3 coding DNA: TGTGCCAGCAGCTCGGGACAGGGGGCAAACAACTATGGCTACACCTTC.

This sequence joins TRBV6-5 and TRBJ2-1; D call uncertain. Germline V gene data show CDR1 as MNHEY and CDR2 as SVGAGI. This CDR3 has 11 residues. V lost 5 bases to trimming and J lost 10 bases, with 9 bases between them. The CDR3 DNA is TGTGCCAGCAGTACCCCGAGGGAGCAGTTCTTC. It translates to CASSTPREQFF.

The chain employs TRBV11-3 and TRBJ1-1, with D tentatively TRBD1 (5 bases). The CDR3 loop spans 16 amino acids. The germline V gene encodes CDR1 SGHNT and CDR2 YENEEA. Trimming left V 5 bases short and J 5 bases short, with 21 bases between. The CDR3 loop reads CASSAPGARVGTEAFF. DNA of the CDR3: TGTGCCAGCAGCGCCCCCGGCGCCAGGGTGGGTACTGAAGCTTTCTTT.

CDR3 DNA: TGTGCCAGTAGTATCGGGAGAACGAACACCGGGGAGCTGTTTTTT. Protein: CASSIGRTNTGELFF. J is TRBJ2-2 and V is TRBV19, with D maybe TRBD2 (6 bases). V lost 3 bases to trimming and J lost 0 bases, with 8 bases between them. The CDR3 totals 15 residues. The germline CDR1 and CDR2 sequences are LNHDA and SQIVND (reference sequence).

This clone was counted a single time. J is TRBJ1-2 and V is TRBV5-1; 7 nucleotides align to TRBD1. Germline assignment: CDR1 SGHRS and CDR2 YFSETQ. V trimming: 7 bases; J trimming: 2 bases; junction bases outside the gene matches: 11. The CDR3 has 15 amino acids. CDR3 nucleotides: TGCGCCAGCCAACCAATCGGGACAGCCAACTATGGCTACACCTTC. It specifies CASQPIGTANYGYTF.

The chain joins TRBV29-1 to TRBJ1-3; D might be TRBD1 (5 bases). The CDR3 loop spans 13 amino acids. Trimming pared 6 bases from V and 0 bases from J, leaving 9 bases between. From germline, CDR1 is SQVTM and CDR2 ANQGSEA. The CDR3 is CSVGHHSGNTIYF. CDR3 nucleotide sequence: TGCAGCGTCGGACACCACTCTGGAAACACCATATATTTT. The full variable domain, its missing parts supplied by reference TRBV29-1 and TRBJ1-3, is SAVISQKPSRDICQRGTSLTIQCQVDSQVTMMFWYRQQPGQSLTLIATANQGSEATYESGFVIDKFPISRPNLTFSTLTVSNMSPEDSSIYLCSVGHHSGNTIYFGEGSWLTVV.